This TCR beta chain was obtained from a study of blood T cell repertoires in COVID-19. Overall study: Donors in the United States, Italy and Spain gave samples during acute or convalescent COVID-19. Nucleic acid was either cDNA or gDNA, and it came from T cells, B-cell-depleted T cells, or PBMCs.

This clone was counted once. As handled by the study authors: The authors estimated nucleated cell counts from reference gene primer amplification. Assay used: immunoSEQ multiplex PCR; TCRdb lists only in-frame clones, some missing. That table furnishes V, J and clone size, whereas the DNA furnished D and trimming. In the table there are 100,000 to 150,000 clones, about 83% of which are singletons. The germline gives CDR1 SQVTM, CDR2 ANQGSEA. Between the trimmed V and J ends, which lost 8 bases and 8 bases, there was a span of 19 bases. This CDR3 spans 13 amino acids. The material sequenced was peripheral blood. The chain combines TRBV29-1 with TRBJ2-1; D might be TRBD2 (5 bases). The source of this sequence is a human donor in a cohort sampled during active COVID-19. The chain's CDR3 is CSPYLLVTDEQFF. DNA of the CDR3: TGCAGCCCCTACTTACTAGTAACCGATGAGCAGTTCTTC.